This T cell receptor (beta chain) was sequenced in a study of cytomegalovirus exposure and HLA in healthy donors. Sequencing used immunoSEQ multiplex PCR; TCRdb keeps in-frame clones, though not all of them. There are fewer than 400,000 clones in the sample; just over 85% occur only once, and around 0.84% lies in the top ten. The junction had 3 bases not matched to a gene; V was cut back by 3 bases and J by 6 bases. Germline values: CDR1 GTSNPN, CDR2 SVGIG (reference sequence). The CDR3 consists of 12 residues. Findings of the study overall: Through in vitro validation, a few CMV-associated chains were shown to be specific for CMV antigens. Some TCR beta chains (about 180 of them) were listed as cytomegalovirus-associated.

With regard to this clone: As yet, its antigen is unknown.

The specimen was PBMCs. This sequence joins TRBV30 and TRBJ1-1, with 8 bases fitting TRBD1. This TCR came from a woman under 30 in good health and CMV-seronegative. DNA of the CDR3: TGTGCCTGGAGCCAGGGGGCTGCTGAAGCTTTCTTT. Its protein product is CAWSQGAAEAFF.